This T cell receptor beta chain was profiled in a study of CD8 T cells in ankylosing spondylitis. V lost 3 bases and J lost 0, with 18 bases in between. Germline V gives CDR1 SGHTA, CDR2 FQGNSA. This CDR3 is built from 17 residues. TCRdb passed the 5' RACE reads through MiXCR, listing each CDR3 protein once. Among about 160,000 distinct CDR3 sequences, around 16% were seen once, and the ten largest hold around 7.6%. Ten or more counts support this clonotype. Its matching antigen is unknown. Study observations and caveats: Significantly higher representation of disease-linked clones was reported for matched ankylosing spondylitis synovial fluid.

The rearrangement joins TRBV7-2 to TRBJ2-7; a weak D match, TRBD2 (6 bases). The sequenced sample was blood, either unsorted or a sorted T cell fraction (not recorded which). The receptor comes from a male donor with ankylosing spondylitis or in good health (not recorded which). CDR3 in DNA: TGTGCCAGCAGCTTGATGCCAGCGGGCGCTAGCTCCTACGAGCAGTACTTC. It specifies CASSLMPAGASSYEQYF.